The subject of this entry is one TCR beta chain. This table comes from immunoSEQ multiplex PCR, and its TCRdb copy is limited to in-frame clones, with some not included. The data contain over 300,000 clones, approximately 90% of them singletons. The data are from a study of blood T cell repertoires in COVID-19. Trimming took 4 bases from V and 10 from J; bases not matched to a gene: 10. This CDR3 is built from 14 residues. The germline V gene has CDR1 SGHTA and CDR2 FQGNSA. Allocation to cohorts depended on clinical history reported by the participants. The chain employs TRBV7-2 and TRBJ2-1; 7 positions agree with TRBD2. The clonotype comes from a woman in her thirties with acute COVID-19. Source material: PBMCs or T cells enriched from blood (not recorded which). The CDR3 loop reads CASSSSAGVREQFF. CDR3 sequence (DNA): TGTGCCAGCAGCTCTAGCGCGGGGGTTCGGGAGCAGTTCTTC.